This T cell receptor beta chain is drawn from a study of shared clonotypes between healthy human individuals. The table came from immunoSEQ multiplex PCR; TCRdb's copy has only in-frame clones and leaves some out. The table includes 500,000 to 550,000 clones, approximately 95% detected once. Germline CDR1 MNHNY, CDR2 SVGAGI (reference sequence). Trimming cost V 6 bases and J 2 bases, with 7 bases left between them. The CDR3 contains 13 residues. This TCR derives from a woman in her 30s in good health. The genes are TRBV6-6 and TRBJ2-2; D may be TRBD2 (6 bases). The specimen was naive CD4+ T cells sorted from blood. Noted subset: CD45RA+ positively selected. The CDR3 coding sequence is TGTGCCAGCAGGCGGGGCAACACCGGGGAGCTGTTTTTT. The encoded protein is CASRRGNTGELFF.